This T cell receptor beta chain was identified during a study of CD4 T cells in relation to SARS-CoV-2 and coronaviruses. General study results and limits: Pre-pandemic and post-infection samples never came from the same donor.

Comment on this clone: The antigen remains unidentified.

This CDR3 has 15 amino acids. V shed 7 bases and J shed 5 bases, with 15 bases lying between them. CDR1 and CDR2 from the germline V gene are SNHLY and FYNNEI. Uncultured naive and memory CD4+ T cells supplied DNA for deep TCR-beta sequencing. Libraries were prepared by immunoSEQ multiplex PCR; TCRdb keeps only in-frame clonotypes and omits some of them. This sample has about 64,000 clones, with over 90% found just once. The unexposed donors gave CD4+ T cells in about 2011-2019, prior to COVID-19. What was sequenced was naive CD4+ T cells from PBMCs. Subset given: naive CD4+ T cells isolated by negative enrichment. This chain uses TRBV2 with TRBJ1-6; possibly TRBD1 for D (5 bases). This clonotype originated in a human donor in good health. CDR3 sequence reads: CASTPPGTNNSPLHF. The CDR3 DNA is TGTGCCAGCACCCCCCCCGGGACCAATAATTCACCCCTCCACTTT.